This T cell receptor (beta chain) was captured in a study of pediatric ulcerative colitis. General study points: No controls had the two rectal clonotypes shared by ulcerative colitis patients. Blood-rectal clonal overlap within each person was significantly higher in ulcerative colitis patients than controls.

The rectum was sampled with one to two pinch biopsies at colonoscopy. Before the diagnostic colonoscopy, ulcerative colitis patients were free of immunosuppressive medication. Profiled with immunoSEQ multiplex PCR; TCRdb holds only in-frame clones, not every one. The sample yields around 36,000 clones, about 81% seen once. On this clone: Its antigen is as yet unknown. Mismatch with germline at one junction end may stem from a read error.

Sequencing used gut tissue. This TCR was recovered from a boy between 10 and 17 years old with mild ulcerative colitis.

The CDR3 loop is CASSPTGAGELFF. CDR3 nucleotide sequence: TGTGCTAGCAGCCCGACAGGGGCCGGGGAGCTGTTTTTT. The chain employs TRBV7-7 and TRBJ2-2; 8 bases line up with TRBD1. The germline gives CDR1 SSHAT, CDR2 FNYEAQ (reference sequence). The CDR3 has 13 residues.